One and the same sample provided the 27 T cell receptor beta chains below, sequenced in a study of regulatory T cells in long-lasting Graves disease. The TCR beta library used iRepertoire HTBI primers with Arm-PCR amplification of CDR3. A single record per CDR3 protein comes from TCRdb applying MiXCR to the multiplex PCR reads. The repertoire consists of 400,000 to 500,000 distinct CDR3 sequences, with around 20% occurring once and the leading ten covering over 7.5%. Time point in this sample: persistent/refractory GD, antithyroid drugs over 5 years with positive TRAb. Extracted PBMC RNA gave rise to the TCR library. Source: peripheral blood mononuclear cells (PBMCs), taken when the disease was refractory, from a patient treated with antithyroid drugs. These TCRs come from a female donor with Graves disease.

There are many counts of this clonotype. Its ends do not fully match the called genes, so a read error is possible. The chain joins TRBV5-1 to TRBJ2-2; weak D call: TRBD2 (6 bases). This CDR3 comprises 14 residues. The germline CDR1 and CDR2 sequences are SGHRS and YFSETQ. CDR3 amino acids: CASSLEGYTGELFF. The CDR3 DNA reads TGTGCCAGCAGTTTGGAGGGGTACACCGGGGAGCTGTTTTTT.

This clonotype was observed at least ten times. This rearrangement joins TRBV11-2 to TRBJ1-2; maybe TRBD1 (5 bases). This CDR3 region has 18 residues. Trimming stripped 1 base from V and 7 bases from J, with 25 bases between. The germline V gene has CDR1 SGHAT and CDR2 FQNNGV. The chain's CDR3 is CASSLGLLWGRDGSGYTF. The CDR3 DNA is TGTGCCAGCAGCTTAGGCCTCCTGTGGGGCAGGGATGGCTCTGGCTACACCTTC.

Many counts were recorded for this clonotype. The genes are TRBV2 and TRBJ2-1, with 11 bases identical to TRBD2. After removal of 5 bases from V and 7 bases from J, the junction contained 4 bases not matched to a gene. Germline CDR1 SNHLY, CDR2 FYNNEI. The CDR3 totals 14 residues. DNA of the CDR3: TGTGCCAGCAGTACGACTAGCGGGATGAATGAGCAGTTCTTC. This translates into CASSTTSGMNEQFF.

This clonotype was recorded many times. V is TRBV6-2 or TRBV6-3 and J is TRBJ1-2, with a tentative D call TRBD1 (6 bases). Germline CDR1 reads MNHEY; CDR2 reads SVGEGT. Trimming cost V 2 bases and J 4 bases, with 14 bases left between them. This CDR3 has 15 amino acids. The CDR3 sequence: CASSYGWGASYGYTF. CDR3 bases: TGTGCCAGCAGTTACGGTTGGGGGGCGAGCTATGGCTACACCTTC.

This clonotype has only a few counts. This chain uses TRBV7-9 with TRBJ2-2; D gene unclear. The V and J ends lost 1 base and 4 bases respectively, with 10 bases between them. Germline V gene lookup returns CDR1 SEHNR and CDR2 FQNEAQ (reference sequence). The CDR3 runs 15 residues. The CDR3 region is CASSLGPAITGELFF. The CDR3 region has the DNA TGTGCCAGCAGCTTAGGACCGGCGATCACCGGGGAGCTGTTTTTT.

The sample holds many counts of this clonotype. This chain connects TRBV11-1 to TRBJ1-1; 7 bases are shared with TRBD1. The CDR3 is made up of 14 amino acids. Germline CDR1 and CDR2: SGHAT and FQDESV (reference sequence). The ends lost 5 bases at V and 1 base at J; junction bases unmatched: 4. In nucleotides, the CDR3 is TGTGCCAGCAGCCCCTGGACAGGGAACACTGAAGCTTTCTTT. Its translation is CASSPWTGNTEAFF.

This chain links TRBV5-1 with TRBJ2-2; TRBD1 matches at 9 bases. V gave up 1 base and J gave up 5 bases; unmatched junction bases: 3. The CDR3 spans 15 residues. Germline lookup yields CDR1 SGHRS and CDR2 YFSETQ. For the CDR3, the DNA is TGCGCCAGCAGCTTGTCACAGGGGGCGACCGGGGAGCTGTTTTTT. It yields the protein CASSLSQGATGELFF.

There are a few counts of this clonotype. DNA for the CDR3: TGTGCCAGCAGCCCGGACTTAACAAACACCGGGGAGCTGTTTTTT. The encoded protein is CASSPDLTNTGELFF. The J gene is TRBJ2-2, the V gene TRBV3-1, with D tentatively TRBD2 (5 bases). The V end lost 4 bases, the J end lost 2 bases, and 11 bases lay between the germline ends. The CDR3 sequence is 15 residues long. The germline V gene encodes CDR1 LGHDT and CDR2 YNNKEL (reference sequence).

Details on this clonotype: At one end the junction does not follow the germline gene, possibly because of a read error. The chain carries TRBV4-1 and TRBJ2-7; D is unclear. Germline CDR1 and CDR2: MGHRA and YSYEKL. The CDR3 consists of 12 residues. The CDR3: CVSSPTGREQYF. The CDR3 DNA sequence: TGCGTCAGCAGCCCAACTGGAAGGGAGCAGTACTTC.

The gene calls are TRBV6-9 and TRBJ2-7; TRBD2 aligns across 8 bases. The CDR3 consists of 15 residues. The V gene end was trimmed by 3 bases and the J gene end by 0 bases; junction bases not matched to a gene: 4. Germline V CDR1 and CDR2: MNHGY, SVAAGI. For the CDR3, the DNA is TGTGCCAGCAGTTACACCGGGACTAGCTCCTACGAGCAGTACTTC. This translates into CASSYTGTSSYEQYF.

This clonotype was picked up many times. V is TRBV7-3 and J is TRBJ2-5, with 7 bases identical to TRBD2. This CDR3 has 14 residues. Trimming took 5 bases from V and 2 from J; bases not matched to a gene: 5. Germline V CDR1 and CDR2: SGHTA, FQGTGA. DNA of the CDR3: TGTGCCAGCAGCGTGGGGGGGATACAAGAGACCCAGTACTTC. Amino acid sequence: CASSVGGIQETQYF.

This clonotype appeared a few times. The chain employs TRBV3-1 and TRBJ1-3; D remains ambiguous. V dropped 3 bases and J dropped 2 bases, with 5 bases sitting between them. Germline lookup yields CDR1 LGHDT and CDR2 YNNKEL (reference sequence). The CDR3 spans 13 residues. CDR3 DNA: TGTGCCAGCAGCCAGGGCCCTGGAAACACCATATATTTT. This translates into CASSQGPGNTIYF.

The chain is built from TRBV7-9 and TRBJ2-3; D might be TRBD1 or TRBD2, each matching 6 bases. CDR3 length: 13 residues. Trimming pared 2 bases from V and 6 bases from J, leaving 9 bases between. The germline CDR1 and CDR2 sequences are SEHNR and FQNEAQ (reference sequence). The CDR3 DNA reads TGTGCCAGCAGCTTAACCGGGGGCGATACGCAGTATTTT. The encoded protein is CASSLTGGDTQYF.

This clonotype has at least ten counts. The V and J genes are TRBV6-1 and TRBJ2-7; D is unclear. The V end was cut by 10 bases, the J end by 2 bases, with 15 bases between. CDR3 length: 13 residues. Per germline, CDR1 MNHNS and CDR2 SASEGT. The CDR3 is CATSTGLAYEQYF. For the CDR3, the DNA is TGTGCCACCTCGACTGGTCTTGCCTACGAGCAGTACTTC.

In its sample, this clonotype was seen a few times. CDR3 loop: CASSPIGTRGTNTEAFF. DNA of the CDR3: TGTGCCAGCAGCCCTATCGGGACAAGGGGAACGAACACTGAAGCTTTCTTT. The chain links TRBV3-1 to TRBJ1-1; a weak D match, TRBD1 (6 bases). The germline gives CDR1 LGHDT, CDR2 YNNKEL (reference sequence). Trimming took 4 bases from V and 1 from J, leaving 19 bases between them. The CDR3 is 17 amino acids.

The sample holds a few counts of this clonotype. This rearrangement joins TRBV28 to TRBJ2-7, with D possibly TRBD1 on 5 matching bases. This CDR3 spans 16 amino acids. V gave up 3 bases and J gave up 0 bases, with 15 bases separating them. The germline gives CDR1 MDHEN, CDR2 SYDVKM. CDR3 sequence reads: CASSFMGPQLSYEQYF. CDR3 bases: TGTGCCAGCAGTTTTATGGGGCCTCAACTCTCCTACGAGCAGTACTTC.

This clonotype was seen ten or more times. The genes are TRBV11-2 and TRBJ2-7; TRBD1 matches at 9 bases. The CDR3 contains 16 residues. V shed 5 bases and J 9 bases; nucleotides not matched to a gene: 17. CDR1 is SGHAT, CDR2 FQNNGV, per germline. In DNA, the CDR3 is TGTGCCAGCAGCCCGGGGGAGTGGGACAGGGATTCGGTGCAGTACTTC. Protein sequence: CASSPGEWDRDSVQYF.

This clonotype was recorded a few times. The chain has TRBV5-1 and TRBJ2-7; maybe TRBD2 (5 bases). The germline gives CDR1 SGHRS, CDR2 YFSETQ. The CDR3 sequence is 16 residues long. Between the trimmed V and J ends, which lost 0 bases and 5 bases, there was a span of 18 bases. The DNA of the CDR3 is TGCGCCAGCAGCTTGGATTCAGGAGGCCAGAGCCACGAGCAGTACTTC. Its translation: CASSLDSGGQSHEQYF.

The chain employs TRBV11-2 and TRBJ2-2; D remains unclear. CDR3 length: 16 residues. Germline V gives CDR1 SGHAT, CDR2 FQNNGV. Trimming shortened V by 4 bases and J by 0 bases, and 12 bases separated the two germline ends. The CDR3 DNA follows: TGTGCCAGCAGCTGGTTTTTTAGCTCGAACACCGGGGAGCTGTTTTTT. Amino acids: CASSWFFSSNTGELFF. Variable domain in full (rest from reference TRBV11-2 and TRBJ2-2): EAGVAQSPRYKIIEKRQSVAFWCNPISGHATLYWYQQILGQGPKLLIQFQNNGVVDDSQLPKDRFSAERLKGVDSTLKIQPAKLEDSAVYLCASSWFFSSNTGELFFGEGSRLTVL.

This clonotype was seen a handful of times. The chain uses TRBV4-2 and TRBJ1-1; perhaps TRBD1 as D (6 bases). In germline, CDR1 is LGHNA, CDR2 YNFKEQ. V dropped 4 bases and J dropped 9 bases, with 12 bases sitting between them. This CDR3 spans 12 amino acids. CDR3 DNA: TGTGCCAGCAGCCCGGGGGGGCAACAAGCTTTCTTT. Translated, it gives CASSPGGQQAFF.

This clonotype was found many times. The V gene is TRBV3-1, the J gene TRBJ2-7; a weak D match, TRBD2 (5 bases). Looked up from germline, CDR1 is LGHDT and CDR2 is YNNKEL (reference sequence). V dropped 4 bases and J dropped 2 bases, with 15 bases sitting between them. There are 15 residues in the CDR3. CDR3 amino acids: CASSRTVSVTYEQYF. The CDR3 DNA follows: TGTGCCAGCAGCCGGACTGTTAGCGTAACCTACGAGCAGTACTTC.

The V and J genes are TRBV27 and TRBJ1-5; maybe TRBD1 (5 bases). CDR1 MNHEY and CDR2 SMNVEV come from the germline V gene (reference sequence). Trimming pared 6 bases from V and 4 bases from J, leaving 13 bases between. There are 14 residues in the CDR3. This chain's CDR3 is CASRAPGRNQPQHF. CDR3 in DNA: TGTGCCAGCAGAGCTCCGGGACGGAATCAGCCCCAGCATTTT.

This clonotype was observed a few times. The CDR3 nucleotides read TGTGCCAGCTCACGCGGACAGGGTGATAATTCACCCCTCCACTTT. This encodes CASSRGQGDNSPLHF. J is TRBJ1-6 and V is TRBV18; 8 nucleotides line up with TRBD1. The CDR3 is 15 amino acids. Trimming removed 4 bases from V and 5 bases from J; junction bases left unmatched: 4. The germline V gene encodes CDR1 KGHSH and CDR2 LQKENI.

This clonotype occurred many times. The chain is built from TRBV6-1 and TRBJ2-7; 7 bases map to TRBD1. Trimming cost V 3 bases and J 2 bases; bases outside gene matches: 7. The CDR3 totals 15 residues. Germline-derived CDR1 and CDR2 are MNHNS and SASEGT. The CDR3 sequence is CASSDGQGVPYEQYF. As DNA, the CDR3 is TGTGCCAGCAGTGATGGGCAGGGGGTCCCCTACGAGCAGTACTTC.

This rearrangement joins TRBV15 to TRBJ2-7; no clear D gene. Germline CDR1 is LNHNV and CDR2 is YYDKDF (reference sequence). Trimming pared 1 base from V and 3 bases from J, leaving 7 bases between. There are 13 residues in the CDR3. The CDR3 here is CATSRVNFYEQYF. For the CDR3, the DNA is TGTGCCACCAGCAGAGTGAACTTCTACGAGCAGTACTTC.

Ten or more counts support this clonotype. CDR3 nucleotide sequence: TGCGCCAGCCGGGTAACGCCGAACACCGGGGAGCTGTTTTTT. Translating gives CASRVTPNTGELFF. The chain couples TRBV5-1 to TRBJ2-2; D gene ambiguous. The V gene's germline CDR1 is SGHRS and CDR2 YFSETQ. V lost 7 bases, J lost 0 bases, and 10 bases lay in between. The CDR3 loop spans 14 amino acids.

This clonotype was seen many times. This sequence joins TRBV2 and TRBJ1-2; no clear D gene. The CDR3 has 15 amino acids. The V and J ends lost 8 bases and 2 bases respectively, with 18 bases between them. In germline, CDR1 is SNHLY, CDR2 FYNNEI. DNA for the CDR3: TGTGCCAGCCGGCGGGAGGAACATTCCAACTATGGCTACACCTTC. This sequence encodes CASRREEHSNYGYTF.